The T cell receptor beta chain described here comes from a study of post-analysis software for immune sequencing data. Regarding the study as a whole: Compared against controls, patients with multiple sclerosis displayed significantly lower normalized Chao1 diversity. Controls had lower frequencies than patients of about 5 TRBV segments, which included TRBV5-6, TRBV5-1 and TRBV20-1.

The library was made from cDNA and included unique molecular identifiers. TCRdb reanalysed the PCR reads using MiXCR and keeps one entry per CDR3 protein. The data show approximately 460,000 distinct CDR3 sequences, with roughly 46% seen just once and around 10% held by the top ten. The CDR3 loop spans 15 amino acids. Germline assignment: CDR1 MNHEY and CDR2 SMNVEV (reference sequence). V gave up 6 bases and J gave up 5 bases, with 19 bases separating them. On this clonotype itself: Its cognate antigen is unknown.

The clonotype comes from a girl between 10 and 17 years old with multiple sclerosis. The specimen sequenced was blood. This chain joins TRBV27 and TRBJ2-5, with D perhaps given as TRBD1 or TRBD2 (6 bases each). CDR3 DNA: TGTGCCAGCAGACCCGAATCAACAGGGAGGGAGACCCAGTACTTC. Protein: CASRPESTGRETQYF.